This T cell receptor beta chain was recorded in a study of blood T cell repertoires in COVID-19. Study-wide background: Collection of acute and convalescent COVID-19 samples took place in the United States, Italy and Spain. Sources were T cells, B-cell-depleted T cells, or PBMCs; the material itself was cDNA or gDNA.

Using immunoSEQ multiplex PCR, the repertoire was profiled, and TCRdb retains in-frame clones only, with some absent. The table includes 80,000 to 130,000 clones, 90% to 95% detected once. Sequences were obtained from peripheral blood. The sequence was collected from a man in his fifties or sixties with acute or convalescent COVID-19.

The CDR3: CASSQLGQGGYNEQFF. In DNA form, the CDR3 reads TGTGCCAGCAGCCAACTGGGACAGGGGGGTTACAATGAGCAGTTCTTC. V is TRBV11-3 and J is TRBJ2-1; 11 nucleotides match TRBD1. This CDR3 spans 16 amino acids. CDR1 and CDR2 from the germline V gene are SGHNT and YENEEA. V shed 5 bases, J shed 4 bases, and the junction held 7 bases outside the gene matches.